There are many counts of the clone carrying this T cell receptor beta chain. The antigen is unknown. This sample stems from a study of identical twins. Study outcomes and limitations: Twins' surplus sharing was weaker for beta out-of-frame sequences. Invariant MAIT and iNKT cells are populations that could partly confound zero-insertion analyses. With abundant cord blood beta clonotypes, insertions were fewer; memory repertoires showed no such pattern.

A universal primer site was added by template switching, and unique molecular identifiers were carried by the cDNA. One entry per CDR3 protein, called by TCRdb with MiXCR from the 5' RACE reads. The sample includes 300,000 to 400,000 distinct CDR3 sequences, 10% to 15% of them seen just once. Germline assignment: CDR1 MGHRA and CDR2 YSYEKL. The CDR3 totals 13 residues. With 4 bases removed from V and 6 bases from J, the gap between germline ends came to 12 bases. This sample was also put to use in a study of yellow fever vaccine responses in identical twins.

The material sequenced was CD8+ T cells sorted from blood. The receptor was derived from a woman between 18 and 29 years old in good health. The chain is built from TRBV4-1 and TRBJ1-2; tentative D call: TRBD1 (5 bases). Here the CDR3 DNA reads TGCGCCAGCAGCCTAAGGCGGGGCAATGGCTACACCTTC. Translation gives CASSLRRGNGYTF.